The rows below give T cell receptor beta chains drawn from one sample of a study of cytomegalovirus exposure and HLA in healthy donors. Generated by immunoSEQ multiplex PCR, the TCRdb table keeps only in-frame clones and is missing some. Of 100,000 or so clones listed, over 60% are singletons. Sequencing input: PBMCs. These receptors were obtained from a man aged 40-55 years in good health and CMV-seropositive. Both conserved end residues are part of each CDR3.

TRBJ2-7 | TRBV7-8 | CASSLSGGNEQYF
TRBJ2-3 | TRBV6-5 | CASSSDRAEDTDTQYF
TRBJ2-7 | TRBV28 | CASSSGYYEQYF
TRBJ1-2 | TRBV5-5 | CASSLATGVNYGYTF
TRBJ2-3 | TRBV6-1 | CASSEARDSSSTDTQYF
TRBJ1-2 | TRBV28 | CASRTQRNYGYTF
TRBJ1-5 | TRBV27 | CASSLLPPQYSNQPQHF
TRBJ1-2 | TRBV27 | CASSSTGGYGYTF
TRBJ2-5 | TRBV18 | CASSLGPQETQYF
TRBJ2-1 | TRBV6-5 | CASSYSGRGAYNEQFF
TRBJ1-2 | TRBV27 | CASSSGIGYTF
TRBJ2-1 | TRBV15 | CATSRDNSGGVNNEQFF
TRBJ2-3 | TRBV5-1 | CASSSGNVAGSTDTQYF
TRBJ2-7 | TRBV15 | CATSRDRGTGKTYEQYF
TRBJ1-5 | TRBV15 | CATSSGDRGLQPQHF
TRBJ2-1 | TRBV7-3 | CASSFGSVLVNEQFF
TRBJ2-5 | TRBV4-1 | CASSRDPRGTQYF
TRBJ2-3 | TRBV18 | CATGQGEKDTQYF
TRBJ1-4 | TRBV18 | CASSLRQGDEKLFF
TRBJ2-1 | TRBV15 | CATSRASQGYNEQFF
TRBJ2-3 | TRBV4-3 | CASSQTGLTTDTQYF
TRBJ1-5 | TRBV5-1 | CASSLETGLDQPQHF
TRBJ1-2 | TRBV5-1 | CASSEAVSGGVYGYTF
. | TRBV7-2 | CASSSRTGVIYEQYF
TRBJ1-5 | TRBV28 | CASRPRDRGGQPQHF
TRBJ1-2 | TRBV7-9 | CSSSLRRQGRIGLGGYTF
TRBJ1-6 | TRBV30 | CAWTPRGNSPLHF
TRBJ1-4 | TRBV21-1 | CASSKRGQGKGEKLFF
TRBJ2-3 | TRBV23-1 | CASSQSGRDRASLTDTQYF
TRBJ1-1 | TRBV7-8 | CASSVTGGGTEAFF
TRBJ2-3 | TRBV5-4 | CASSLAGLTDTQYF
TRBJ2-2 | TRBV6-5 | CASSHRHGNTGELFF
TRBJ2-3 | TRBV27 | CASSTQSGSTDTQYF
TRBJ2-1 | TRBV5-1 | CASSSGTANNEQFF
TRBJ2-7 | TRBV18 | CASSPNGSGRGEQYF
TRBJ1-6 | TRBV7-2 | CASSLGASGTGDNSPLHF
TRBJ1-5 | TRBV5-6 | CASSLWDRDNQPQHF
TRBJ1-4 | TRBV27 | CASSPPGTGGPNEKLFF
TRBJ1-3 | TRBV19 | CASRRTGARSGNTIYF
TRBJ2-1 | TRBV27 | CASSPGAGQAYNEQFF
TRBJ2-6 | TRBV5-5 | CASKQVAGSGANVLTF
TRBJ2-1 | TRBV14 | CASSPDTSGGLSYNEQFF
TRBJ2-7 | TRBV5-6 | CASSLYSGTGVYEQYF
TRBJ1-2 | TRBV6-1 | CASSPNRVGYTF
TRBJ1-5 | TRBV5-5 | CASSFDRSSNQPQHF
TRBJ1-1 | TRBV5-1 | CASSSRTGGWVTEAFF
TRBJ1-4 | TRBV9 | CASSVEGRQGEKLFF
TRBJ2-3 | TRBV5-1 | CASSLPSGGQYDTQYF